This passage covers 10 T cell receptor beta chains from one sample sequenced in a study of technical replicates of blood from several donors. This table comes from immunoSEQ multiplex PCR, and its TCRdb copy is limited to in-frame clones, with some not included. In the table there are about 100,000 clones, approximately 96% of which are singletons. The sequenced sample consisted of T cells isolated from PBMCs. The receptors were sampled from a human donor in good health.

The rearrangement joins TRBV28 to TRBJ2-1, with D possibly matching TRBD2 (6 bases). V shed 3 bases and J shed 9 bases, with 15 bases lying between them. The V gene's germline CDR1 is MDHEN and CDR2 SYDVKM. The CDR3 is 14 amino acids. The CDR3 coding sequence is TGTGCCAGCAGTTTGGGCGGGGCTATGGGTGAGCAGTTCTTC. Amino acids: CASSLGGAMGEQFF.

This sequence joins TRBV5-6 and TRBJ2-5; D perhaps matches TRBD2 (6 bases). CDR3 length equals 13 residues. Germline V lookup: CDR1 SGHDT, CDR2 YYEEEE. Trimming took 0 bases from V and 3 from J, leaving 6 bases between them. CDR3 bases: TGTGCCAGCAGCTTGGGGGGGGAAGAGACCCAGTACTTC. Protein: CASSLGGEETQYF.

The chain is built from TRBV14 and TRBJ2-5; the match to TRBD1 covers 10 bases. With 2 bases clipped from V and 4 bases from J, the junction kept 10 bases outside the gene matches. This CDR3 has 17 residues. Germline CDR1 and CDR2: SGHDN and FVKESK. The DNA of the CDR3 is TGTGCCAGCAGCCAACCCGGGACAGGGGTTTTTGTAGAGACCCAGTACTTC. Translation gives CASSQPGTGVFVETQYF.

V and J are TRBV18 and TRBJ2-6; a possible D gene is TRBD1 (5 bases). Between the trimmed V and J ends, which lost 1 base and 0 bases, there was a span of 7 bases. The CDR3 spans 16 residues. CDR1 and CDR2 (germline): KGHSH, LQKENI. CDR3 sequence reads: CASSPQGFSGANVLTF. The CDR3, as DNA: TGTGCCAGCTCACCACAGGGGTTCTCTGGGGCCAACGTCCTGACTTTC.

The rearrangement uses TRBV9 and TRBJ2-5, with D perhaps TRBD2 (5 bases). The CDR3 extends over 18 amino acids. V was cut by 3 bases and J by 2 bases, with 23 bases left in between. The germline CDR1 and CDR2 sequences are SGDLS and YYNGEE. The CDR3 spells CASSAELIGLPAQETQYF. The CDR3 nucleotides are TGTGCCAGCAGCGCTGAACTAATAGGACTTCCCGCTCAAGAGACCCAGTACTTC.

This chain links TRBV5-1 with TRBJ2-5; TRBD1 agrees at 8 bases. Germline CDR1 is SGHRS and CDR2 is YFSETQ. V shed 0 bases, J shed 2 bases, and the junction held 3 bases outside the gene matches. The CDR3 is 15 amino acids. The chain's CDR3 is CASSLEGTGQETQYF. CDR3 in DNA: TGCGCCAGCAGCTTGGAAGGGACAGGACAAGAGACCCAGTACTTC.

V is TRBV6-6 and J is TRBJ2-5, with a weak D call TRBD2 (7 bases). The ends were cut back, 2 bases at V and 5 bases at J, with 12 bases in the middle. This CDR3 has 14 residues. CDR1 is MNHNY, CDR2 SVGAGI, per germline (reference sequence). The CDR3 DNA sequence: TGTGCCAGCAGTTACAGGGGGAGGGAGGAGACCCAGTACTTC. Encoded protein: CASSYRGREETQYF.

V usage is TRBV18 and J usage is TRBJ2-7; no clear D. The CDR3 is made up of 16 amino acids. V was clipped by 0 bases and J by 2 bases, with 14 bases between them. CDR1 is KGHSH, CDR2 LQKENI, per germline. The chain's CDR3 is CASSPPVSLKTYEQYF. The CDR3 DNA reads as TGTGCCAGCTCACCACCGGTAAGCCTGAAGACCTACGAGCAGTACTTC.

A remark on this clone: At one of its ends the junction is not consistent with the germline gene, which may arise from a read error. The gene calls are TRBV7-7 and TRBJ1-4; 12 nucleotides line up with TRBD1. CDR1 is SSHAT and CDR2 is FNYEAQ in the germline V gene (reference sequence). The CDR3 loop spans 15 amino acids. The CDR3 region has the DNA TGTGCTAGCAGGGACAGGGGGCCAAATGAGGAAAAACTGTTTTTT. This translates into CASRDRGPNEEKLFF.

The CDR3 sequence: CASSSFTDTQYF. CDR3 nucleotides: TGTGCCAGCAGTTCATTCACAGATACGCAGTATTTT. This chain links TRBV28 with TRBJ2-3; no firm D call. V shed 4 bases and J shed 2 bases, with 4 bases lying between them. CDR1 is MDHEN and CDR2 is SYDVKM in the germline V gene. The CDR3 is 12 residues long.